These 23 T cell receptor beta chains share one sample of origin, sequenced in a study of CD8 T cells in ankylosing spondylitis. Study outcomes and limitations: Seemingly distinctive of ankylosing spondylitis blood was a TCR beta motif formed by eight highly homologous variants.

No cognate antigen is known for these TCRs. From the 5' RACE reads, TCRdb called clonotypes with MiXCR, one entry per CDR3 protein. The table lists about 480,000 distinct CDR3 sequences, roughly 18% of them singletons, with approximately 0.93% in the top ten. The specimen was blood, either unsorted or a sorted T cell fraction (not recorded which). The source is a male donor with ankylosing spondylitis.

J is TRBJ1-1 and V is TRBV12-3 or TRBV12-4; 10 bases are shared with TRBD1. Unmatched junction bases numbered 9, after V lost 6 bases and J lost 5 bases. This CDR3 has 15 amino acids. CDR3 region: CASSRTGGAWTEAFF. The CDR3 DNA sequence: TGTGCCAGCAGCCGGACAGGGGGGGCGTGGACTGAAGCTTTCTTT.

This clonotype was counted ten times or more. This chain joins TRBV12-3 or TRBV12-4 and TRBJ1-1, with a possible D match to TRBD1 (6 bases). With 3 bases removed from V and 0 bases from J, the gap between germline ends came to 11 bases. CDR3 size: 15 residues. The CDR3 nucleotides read TGTGCCAGCAGTTTCGGGGACACGATGAACACTGAAGCTTTCTTT. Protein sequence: CASSFGDTMNTEAFF.

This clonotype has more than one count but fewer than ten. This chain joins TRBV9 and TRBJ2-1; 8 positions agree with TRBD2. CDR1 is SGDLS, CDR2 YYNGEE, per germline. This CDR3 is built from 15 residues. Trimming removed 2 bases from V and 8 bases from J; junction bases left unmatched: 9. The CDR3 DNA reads TGTGCCAGCAGCGTGGAAAGCGGGAGATATGATGAGCAGTTCTTC. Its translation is CASSVESGRYDEQFF. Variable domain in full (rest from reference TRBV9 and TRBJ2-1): DSGVTQTPKHLITATGQRVTLRCSPRSGDLSVYWYQQSLDQGLQFLIQYYNGEERAKGNILERFSAQQFPDLHSELNLSSLELGDSALYFCASSVESGRYDEQFFGPGTRLTVL.

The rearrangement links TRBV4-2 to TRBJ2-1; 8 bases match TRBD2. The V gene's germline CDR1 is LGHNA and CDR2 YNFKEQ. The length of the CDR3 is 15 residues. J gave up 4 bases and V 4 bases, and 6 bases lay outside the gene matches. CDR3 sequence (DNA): TGTGCCAGCAGCCTAACTAGCGGTCTTTACAATGAGCAGTTCTTC. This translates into CASSLTSGLYNEQFF.

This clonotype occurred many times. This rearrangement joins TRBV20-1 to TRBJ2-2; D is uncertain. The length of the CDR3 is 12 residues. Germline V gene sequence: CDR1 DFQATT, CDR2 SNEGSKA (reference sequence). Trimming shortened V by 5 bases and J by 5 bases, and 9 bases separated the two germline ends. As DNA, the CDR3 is TGCAGTGCTTCTCCTCATACCGGGGAGCTGTTTTTT. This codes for CSASPHTGELFF.

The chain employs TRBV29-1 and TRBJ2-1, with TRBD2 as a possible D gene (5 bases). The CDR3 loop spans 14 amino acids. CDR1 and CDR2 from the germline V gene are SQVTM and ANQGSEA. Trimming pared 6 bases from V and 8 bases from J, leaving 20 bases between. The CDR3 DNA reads TGCAGCGTCCGAGCGGCTGTCGGGGTCCATGAGCAGTTCTTC. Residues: CSVRAAVGVHEQFF.

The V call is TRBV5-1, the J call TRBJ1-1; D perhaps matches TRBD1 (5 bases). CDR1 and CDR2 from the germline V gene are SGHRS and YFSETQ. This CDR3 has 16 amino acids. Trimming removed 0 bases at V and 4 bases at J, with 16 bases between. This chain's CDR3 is CASSLEPMGGGTEAFF. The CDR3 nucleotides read TGCGCCAGCAGCTTGGAGCCAATGGGGGGAGGCACTGAAGCTTTCTTT.

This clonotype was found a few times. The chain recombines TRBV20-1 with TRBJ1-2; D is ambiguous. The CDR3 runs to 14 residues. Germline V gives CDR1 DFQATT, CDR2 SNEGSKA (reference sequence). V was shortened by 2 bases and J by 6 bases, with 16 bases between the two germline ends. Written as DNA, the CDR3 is TGCAGTGCTAGAACCGCGTGGGCGGCGGATGGCTACACCTTC. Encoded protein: CSARTAWAADGYTF.

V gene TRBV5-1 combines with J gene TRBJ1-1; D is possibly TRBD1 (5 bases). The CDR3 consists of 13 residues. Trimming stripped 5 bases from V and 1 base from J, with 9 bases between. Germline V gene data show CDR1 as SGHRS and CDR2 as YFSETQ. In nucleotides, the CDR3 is TGCGCCAGCAGGACAGCCCAGAACACTGAAGCTTTCTTT. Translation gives CASRTAQNTEAFF.

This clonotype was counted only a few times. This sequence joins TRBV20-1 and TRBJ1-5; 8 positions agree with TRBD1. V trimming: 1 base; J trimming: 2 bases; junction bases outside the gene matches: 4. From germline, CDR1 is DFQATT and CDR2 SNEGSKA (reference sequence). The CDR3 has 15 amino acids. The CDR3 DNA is TGCAGTGCTAGAGGGGACAGGAAGGGCAATCAGCCCCAGCATTTT. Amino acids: CSARGDRKGNQPQHF.

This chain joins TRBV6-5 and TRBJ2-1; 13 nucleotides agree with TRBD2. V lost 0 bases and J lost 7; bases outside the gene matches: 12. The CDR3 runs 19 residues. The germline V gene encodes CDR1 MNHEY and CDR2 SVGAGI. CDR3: CASSYSGPGLAGVKNEQFF. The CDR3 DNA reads TGTGCCAGCAGTTACTCCGGACCCGGACTAGCGGGAGTCAAGAATGAGCAGTTCTTC.

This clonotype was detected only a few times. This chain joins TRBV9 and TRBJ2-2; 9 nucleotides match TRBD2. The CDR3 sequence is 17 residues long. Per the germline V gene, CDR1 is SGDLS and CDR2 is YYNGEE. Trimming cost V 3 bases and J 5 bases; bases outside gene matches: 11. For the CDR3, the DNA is TGTGCCAGCAGCGGCCTAGCGAGCGGGGGGACGACCGGGGAGCTGTTTTTT. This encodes CASSGLASGGTTGELFF.

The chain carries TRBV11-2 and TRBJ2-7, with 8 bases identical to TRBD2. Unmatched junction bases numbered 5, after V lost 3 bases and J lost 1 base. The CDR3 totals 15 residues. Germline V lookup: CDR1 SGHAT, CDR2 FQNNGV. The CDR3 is CASSFQGTRSYEQYF. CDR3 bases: TGTGCCAGCAGCTTCCAAGGGACTAGATCCTACGAGCAGTACTTC.

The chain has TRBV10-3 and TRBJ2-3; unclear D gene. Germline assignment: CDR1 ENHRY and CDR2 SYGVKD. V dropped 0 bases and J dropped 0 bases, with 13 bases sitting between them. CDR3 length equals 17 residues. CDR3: CAISESTKGLSTDTQYF. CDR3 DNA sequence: TGTGCCATCAGTGAGTCGACCAAAGGGCTAAGCACAGATACGCAGTATTTT.

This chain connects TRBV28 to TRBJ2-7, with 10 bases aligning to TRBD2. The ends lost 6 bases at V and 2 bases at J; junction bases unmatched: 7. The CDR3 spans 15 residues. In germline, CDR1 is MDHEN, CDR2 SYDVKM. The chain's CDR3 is CASRSSGSTAYEQYF. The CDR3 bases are TGTGCCAGCAGGTCTAGCGGGAGCACGGCCTACGAGCAGTACTTC.

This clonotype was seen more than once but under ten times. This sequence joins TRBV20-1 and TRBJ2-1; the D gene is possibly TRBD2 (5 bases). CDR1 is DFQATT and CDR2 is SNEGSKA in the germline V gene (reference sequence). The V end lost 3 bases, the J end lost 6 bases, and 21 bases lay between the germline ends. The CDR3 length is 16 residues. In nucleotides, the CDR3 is TGCAGTGCTAGGGGTAAGCGGTTCTACCCTTCCAATGAGCAGTTCTTC. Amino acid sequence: CSARGKRFYPSNEQFF.

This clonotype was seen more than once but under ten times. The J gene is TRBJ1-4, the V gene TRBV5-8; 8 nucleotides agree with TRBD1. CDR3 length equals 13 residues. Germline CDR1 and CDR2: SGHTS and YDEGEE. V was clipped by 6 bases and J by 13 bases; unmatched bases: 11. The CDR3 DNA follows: TGTGCCAGCACCGGACAGGGCGAGAGAAGACTGTTTTTT. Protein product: CASTGQGERRLFF.

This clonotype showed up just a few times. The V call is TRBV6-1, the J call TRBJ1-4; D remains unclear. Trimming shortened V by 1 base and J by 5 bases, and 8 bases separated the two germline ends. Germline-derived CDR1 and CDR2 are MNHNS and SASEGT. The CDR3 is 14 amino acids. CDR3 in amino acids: CASSEVSRNEKLFF. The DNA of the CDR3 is TGTGCCAGCAGTGAAGTGTCCAGGAATGAAAAACTGTTTTTT.

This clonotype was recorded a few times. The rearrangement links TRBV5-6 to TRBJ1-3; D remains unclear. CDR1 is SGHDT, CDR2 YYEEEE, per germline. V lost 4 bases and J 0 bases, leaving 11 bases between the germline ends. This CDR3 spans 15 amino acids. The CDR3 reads CASSPLATSGNTIYF. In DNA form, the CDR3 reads TGTGCCAGCAGCCCTCTTGCCACCTCTGGAAACACCATATATTTT. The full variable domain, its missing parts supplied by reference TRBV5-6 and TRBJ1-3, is DAGVTQSPTHLIKTRGQQVTLRCSPKSGHDTVSWYQQALGQGPQFIFQYYEEEERQRGNFPDRFSGHQFPNYSSELNVNALLLGDSALYLCASSPLATSGNTIYFGEGSWLTVV.

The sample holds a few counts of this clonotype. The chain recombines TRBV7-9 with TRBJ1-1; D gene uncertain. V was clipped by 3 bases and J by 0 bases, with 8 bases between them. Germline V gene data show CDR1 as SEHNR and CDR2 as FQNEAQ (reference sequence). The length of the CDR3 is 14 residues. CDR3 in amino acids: CASSFGIMNTEAFF. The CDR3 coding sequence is TGTGCCAGCAGCTTTGGGATCATGAACACTGAAGCTTTCTTT.

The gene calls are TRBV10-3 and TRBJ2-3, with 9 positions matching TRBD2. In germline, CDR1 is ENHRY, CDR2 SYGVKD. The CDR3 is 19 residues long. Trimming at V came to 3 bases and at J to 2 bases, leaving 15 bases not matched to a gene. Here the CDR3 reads CAISDYGGVLAGVTDTQYF. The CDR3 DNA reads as TGTGCCATCAGTGATTATGGGGGGGTACTAGCGGGTGTCACAGATACGCAGTATTTT.

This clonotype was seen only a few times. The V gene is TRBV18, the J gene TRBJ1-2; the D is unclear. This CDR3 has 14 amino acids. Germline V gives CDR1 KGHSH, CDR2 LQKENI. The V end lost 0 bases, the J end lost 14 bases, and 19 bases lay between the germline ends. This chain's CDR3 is CASSPPSRQGGGTF. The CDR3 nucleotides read TGTGCCAGCTCACCACCGTCAAGGCAAGGCGGCGGAACCTTC.

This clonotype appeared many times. CDR3 DNA sequence: TGCAGTGCCCCTAGCTCCTACAATGAGCAGTTCTTC. This translates into CSAPSSYNEQFF. The rearrangement joins TRBV20-1 to TRBJ2-1; D remains ambiguous. CDR3 length: 12 residues. Germline-derived CDR1 and CDR2 are DFQATT and SNEGSKA (reference sequence). V lost 6 bases and J 0 bases, leaving 6 bases between the germline ends.